These T cell receptor beta chains were read from a single sample in a study of cytomegalovirus exposure and HLA in healthy donors. Here immunoSEQ multiplex PCR was the method, and the copy in TCRdb shows in-frame clones only, minus some. The sample shows under 110,000 clones, roughly 82% of them seen only once. Input material: PBMCs. These receptor sequences come from a woman between 50 and 59 years old in good health and CMV-seropositive. Both conserved end residues are part of each CDR3. Each record gives: CDR3 length, V gene, J gene, CDR3 protein.

>18|TRBV4-2|TRBJ1-1
CASSQASQLGVRNTEAFF
>12|TRBV2|TRBJ2-5
CASSAGTATQYF
>14|TRBV19|TRBJ1-1
CASSPREQGTEAFF
>13|TRBV19|TRBJ1-6
CASSYSYNSPLHF
>12|TRBV29-1|TRBJ1-1
CSASRRGTEAFF
>15|TRBV19|TRBJ1-3
CASSPRHISGNTIYF
>15|TRBV29-1|TRBJ2-1
CSVDASGGAYNEQFF
>14|TRBV6-1|TRBJ1-2
CASSYGSGVQGYTF
>16|TRBV28|TRBJ2-7
CASSLWGGQSSYEQYF
>13|TRBV27|TRBJ2-7
CASSRDSPYEQYF
>16|TRBV28|TRBJ1-1
CASSLGTGGRNTEAFF
>14|TRBV7-9|TRBJ1-1
CASSLDRGRTEAFF
>18|TRBV10-3|TRBJ2-6
CAISDSGGLVSGANVLTF
>13|TRBV6-5|TRBJ1-4
CASSEINQGLLFF
>17|TRBV18|TRBJ1-6
CASSPTGGASYNSPLHF
>16|TRBV5-5|TRBJ2-3
CASSPRGGVGTDTQYF
>15|TRBV18|TRBJ2-1
CASSIGTGGINEQFF
>16|TRBV5-6|TRBJ1-5
CASSSGDRKSNQPQHF
>16|TRBV7-3|TRBJ2-1
CASSLQGTPSYNEQFF
>17|TRBV7-6|TRBJ1-3
CASSLGVRGLFGNTIYF
>14|TRBV18|TRBJ1-4
CASSDRATNEKLFF
>12|TRBV6-5|TRBJ1-2
CASSRTLGGYTF
>15|TRBV5-1|TRBJ2-5
CASSRGLPGAETQYF